This entry describes one T cell receptor beta chain. Its antigen is not identified. The sample is drawn from a study of radiotherapy plus CTLA-4 blockade in lung cancer. At the level of the study: There were objective responses in approximately 19% of patients, and around 32% had disease control. Broader study findings: TCR clones from tumors expanded in blood after radiotherapy plus ipilimumab.

TCRdb's copy holds only in-frame clones and misses some; the assay was immunoSEQ multiplex PCR. The data show more than 100,000 clones, 85% to 90% seen once. V trimming: 1 base; J trimming: 4 bases; junction bases outside the gene matches: 2. The CDR3 contains 15 residues. The germline CDR1 and CDR2 sequences are SGHVS and FNYEAQ. The gene calls are TRBV7-6 and TRBJ2-7; 12 bases are a match to TRBD2. The material sequenced was peripheral blood, taken from a patient treated with radiotherapy plus ipilimumab. The receptor was isolated from a human donor with non-small cell lung cancer that progressed on radiotherapy plus ipilimumab. The CDR3 reads CASSLGTSGIYEQYF. CDR3 nucleotides: TGTGCCAGCAGCTTAGGGACTAGCGGGATATACGAGCAGTACTTC.